The clone carrying this T cell receptor beta chain has a handful of counts. Study processing details: The authors estimated nucleated cell counts from reference gene primer amplification. The method was immunoSEQ multiplex PCR; TCRdb's version includes in-frame clones alone and lacks a portion of them. Clone size and the V and J calls come from that table; the DNA yielded D and trimming. The table records 250,000 to 300,000 clones, approximately 86% of them present only once. This entry comes from a study of blood T cell repertoires in COVID-19. At the level of the study: Samples representing acute and convalescent COVID-19 were sourced from the United States, Italy and Spain. In each case, the material was cDNA or gDNA derived from T cells, B-cell-depleted T cells, or PBMCs.

CDR1 and CDR2 from the germline V gene are SGHTA and FQGTGA. The J segment lost 10 bases and the V segment lost 5 bases, leaving 2 bases of the junction unmatched. The CDR3 is made up of 12 amino acids. The receptor was derived from a woman in her 30s with acute or convalescent COVID-19. The chain uses TRBV7-3 and TRBJ2-1; the match to TRBD2 covers 10 bases. Sequenced input: peripheral blood. The DNA for the CDR3 is TGTGCCAGCAGCCTACTAGCGGGGGAGCAGTTCTTC. Its protein is CASSLLAGEQFF.